The following is a TCR beta chain sequence with its context. What it recognizes is unknown. The CDR3 is 14 amino acids. The V gene's germline CDR1 is SNHLY and CDR2 FYNNEI. V was shortened by 5 bases and J by 3 bases, with 13 bases between the two germline ends. This sample stems from a study of T cell responses to AZD1222 COVID-19 vaccine. On the study more broadly: Second-dose intervals of approximately 4 or approximately 12 weeks were pooled.

Study-level findings and limits: Baseline serology detected seropositivity in only 5 to 7 AZD1222 recipients. As reported, nearly half of all spike-specific TCRs target variant regions that are unmutated.

Clones were read by immunoSEQ multiplex PCR, and TCRdb kept only the in-frame ones, dropping some. The sample holds about 130,000 clones; roughly 92% are singletons and the top ten take around 0.91%. The receptor was isolated from an adult in good health. Specimen: peripheral blood, collected on day 0 of AZD1222 vaccination. The V gene is TRBV2, the J gene TRBJ1-1; D not resolved. CDR3 protein: CASSKLRPDTEAFF. As DNA, the CDR3 is TGTGCCAGCAGTAAACTCAGGCCGGACACTGAAGCTTTCTTT.